A selection of T cell receptor beta chains follows, all from one sample in a study of glioma-infiltrating T cells after dendritic cell vaccination. Assay used: immunoSEQ multiplex PCR; TCRdb lists only in-frame clones, some missing. The sample comprises 110,000 or so clones, 90% of which are singletons, and over 2.5% rests with the top ten. The sequencing used blood, collected after dendritic cell vaccination. These receptors were collected from a human donor with glioblastoma. Each CDR3 is given with its conserved first and last residue. The D gene is left open where the match is weak. Size values are once, few and many counts, or a class for expanded clones, and some rows have none.

clone_size	j_call	v_call	d_call	cdr3_nt	cdr3_aa
-	TRBJ1-2	TRBV11-2	-	TGTGCCAGCAGCACGCGGTCACAGGGTCACCCCGCGAACTATGGCTACACCTTC	CASSTRSQGHPANYGYTF
-	TRBJ2-3	TRBV5-1	-	TGCGCCAGCAGCTTTGACACGGCTAGCACAGATACGCAGTATTTT	CASSFDTASTDTQYF
-	TRBJ1-1	TRBV2	TRBD1	TGTGCCAGCAGTGCACAGGGGGCTAGGGGACGTACTGAAGCTTTCTTT	CASSAQGARGRTEAFF
-	TRBJ2-1	TRBV6-1	-	TGTGCCAGCACCCAGGCCGATGAGCAGTTCTTC	CASTQADEQFF
once	TRBJ1-2	TRBV6-4	-	TGTGCCAGCAGTGGAGGGCCACAGGGCTACACCTTC	CASSGGPQGYTF
-	TRBJ1-5	TRBV25-1	-	TGTGCCAGCAGTGAAGGGGGCGAGGGCAATCAGCCCCAGCATTTT	CASSEGGEGNQPQHF
-	TRBJ2-1	TRBV7-3	TRBD2	TGTGCCAGCAGCCCGCAAGCGGGGGCCTACAATGAGCAGTTCTTC	CASSPQAGAYNEQFF
-	TRBJ2-6	TRBV10-3	TRBD2	TGTGCCATCAGCCCGGGGCTAGCGGGAGAATCTGGGGCCAACGTCCTGACTTTC	CAISPGLAGESGANVLTF
once	TRBJ2-5	TRBV7-3	-	TGTGCCAGCAGCTCCGGCGGGTGGGAAGAGACCCAGTACTTC	CASSSGGWEETQYF
-	TRBJ1-2	TRBV9	-	TGTGCCAGCAGCGAGGGGGTCGACTATGGCTACACCTTC	CASSEGVDYGYTF
once	TRBJ2-5	TRBV10-2	TRBD1	TGCGCCAGCAGTGATCCGGGACAGGGACTGTACCAAGAGACCCAGTACTTC	CASSDPGQGLYQETQYF
-	TRBJ1-1	TRBV29-1	-	TGCAGCGTTGGGGGGCGAATGGCGAACACTGAAGCTTTCTTT	CSVGGRMANTEAFF
-	TRBJ2-7	TRBV7-9	TRBD2	TGTGCCAGCGGGACTAGCGGGAGGCCGTACTTC	CASGTSGRPYF
-	TRBJ2-3	TRBV27	TRBD2	TGTGCCAGCAGTTTCACGCCCCCAGATGTCAGGGAGGGTGATACGCAGTATTTT	CASSFTPPDVREGDTQYF
-	TRBJ2-2	TRBV5-1	-	TGCGCCAGCAGCTTTGGGCCCGCGCCGAACACCGGGGAGCTGTTTTTT	CASSFGPAPNTGELFF
once	TRBJ2-2	TRBV5-1	-	TGCGCCAGCAGCTTGGACCCTAGTCGCTCCGGGGAGCTGTTTTTT	CASSLDPSRSGELFF
-	TRBJ2-7	TRBV5-1	-	TGCGCCAGCAAGGAGATGCAAAGCTCCTACGAGCAGTACTTC	CASKEMQSSYEQYF
-	TRBJ1-5	TRBV27	TRBD1	TGTGCCAGCAGTATCGGACAGGGTACTAGCAATCAGCCCCAGCATTTT	CASSIGQGTSNQPQHF
-	TRBJ2-5	TRBV10-3	TRBD1	TGTGCCATCAGTGATCATCAGGGGGAAGAGACCCAGTACTTC	CAISDHQGEETQYF
-	TRBJ2-7	TRBV28	TRBD2	TGTGCCAGCAGTTTTGCTAGCGGTCGCTACGAGCAGTACTTC	CASSFASGRYEQYF
-	TRBJ2-5	TRBV11-3	-	TGTGCCAGCAGCTTAGTGGCGGGAAGCTGGCAGACCCAGTACTTC	CASSLVAGSWQTQYF
-	TRBJ1-6	TRBV7-9	TRBD1	TGTGCCAGCAGCTTAGCGGGGGAACAGGGGAATTCCCCCCTCCACTTT	CASSLAGEQGNSPLHF
-	TRBJ1-1	TRBV5-6	-	TGTGCCAGCAGCTTGATGAGGTTTAAAGACACTGAAGCTTTCTTT	CASSLMRFKDTEAFF
-	TRBJ2-7	TRBV29-1	TRBD1	TGCAGCGGAGGGACAGGGTCCTACGAGCAGTACTTC	CSGGTGSYEQYF
-	TRBJ2-3	TRBV7-9	TRBD2	TGTGCCAGCAGCTTAGCAGGACTAGCGGGAGGAGCAGATACGCAGTATTTT	CASSLAGLAGGADTQYF
-	TRBJ2-3	TRBV2	-	TGTGCCAGCAGCGCCGCGACAGGATCCACAGATACGCAGTATTTT	CASSAATGSTDTQYF
-	TRBJ1-5	TRBV12-5	-	TGTGCTAGTGGTTTAGGGGGTCATCAGCCCCAGCATTTT	CASGLGGHQPQHF
few	TRBJ1-1	TRBV7-8	-	TGTGCCAGCAGCCCCCACCTGACAGCCTTGGGCACTGAAGCTTTCTTT	CASSPHLTALGTEAFF
once	TRBJ1-3	TRBV4-2	-	TGTGCCAGCAGCCAACAGGGGACTGGAAACACCATATATTTT	CASSQQGTGNTIYF
-	TRBJ1-1	TRBV6-5	-	TGTGCCAGCAGTTACGAGGCCTTCGACACTGAAGCTTTCTTT	CASSYEAFDTEAFF
-	TRBJ1-2	TRBV10-1	-	TGCGCCAGCAGGTGCCAGGACTATGGCTACACCTTC	CASRCQDYGYTF
few	TRBJ1-1	TRBV2	-	TGTGCCAGCAGTGGTTACGGGTCTGAAGCTTTCTTT	CASSGYGSEAFF